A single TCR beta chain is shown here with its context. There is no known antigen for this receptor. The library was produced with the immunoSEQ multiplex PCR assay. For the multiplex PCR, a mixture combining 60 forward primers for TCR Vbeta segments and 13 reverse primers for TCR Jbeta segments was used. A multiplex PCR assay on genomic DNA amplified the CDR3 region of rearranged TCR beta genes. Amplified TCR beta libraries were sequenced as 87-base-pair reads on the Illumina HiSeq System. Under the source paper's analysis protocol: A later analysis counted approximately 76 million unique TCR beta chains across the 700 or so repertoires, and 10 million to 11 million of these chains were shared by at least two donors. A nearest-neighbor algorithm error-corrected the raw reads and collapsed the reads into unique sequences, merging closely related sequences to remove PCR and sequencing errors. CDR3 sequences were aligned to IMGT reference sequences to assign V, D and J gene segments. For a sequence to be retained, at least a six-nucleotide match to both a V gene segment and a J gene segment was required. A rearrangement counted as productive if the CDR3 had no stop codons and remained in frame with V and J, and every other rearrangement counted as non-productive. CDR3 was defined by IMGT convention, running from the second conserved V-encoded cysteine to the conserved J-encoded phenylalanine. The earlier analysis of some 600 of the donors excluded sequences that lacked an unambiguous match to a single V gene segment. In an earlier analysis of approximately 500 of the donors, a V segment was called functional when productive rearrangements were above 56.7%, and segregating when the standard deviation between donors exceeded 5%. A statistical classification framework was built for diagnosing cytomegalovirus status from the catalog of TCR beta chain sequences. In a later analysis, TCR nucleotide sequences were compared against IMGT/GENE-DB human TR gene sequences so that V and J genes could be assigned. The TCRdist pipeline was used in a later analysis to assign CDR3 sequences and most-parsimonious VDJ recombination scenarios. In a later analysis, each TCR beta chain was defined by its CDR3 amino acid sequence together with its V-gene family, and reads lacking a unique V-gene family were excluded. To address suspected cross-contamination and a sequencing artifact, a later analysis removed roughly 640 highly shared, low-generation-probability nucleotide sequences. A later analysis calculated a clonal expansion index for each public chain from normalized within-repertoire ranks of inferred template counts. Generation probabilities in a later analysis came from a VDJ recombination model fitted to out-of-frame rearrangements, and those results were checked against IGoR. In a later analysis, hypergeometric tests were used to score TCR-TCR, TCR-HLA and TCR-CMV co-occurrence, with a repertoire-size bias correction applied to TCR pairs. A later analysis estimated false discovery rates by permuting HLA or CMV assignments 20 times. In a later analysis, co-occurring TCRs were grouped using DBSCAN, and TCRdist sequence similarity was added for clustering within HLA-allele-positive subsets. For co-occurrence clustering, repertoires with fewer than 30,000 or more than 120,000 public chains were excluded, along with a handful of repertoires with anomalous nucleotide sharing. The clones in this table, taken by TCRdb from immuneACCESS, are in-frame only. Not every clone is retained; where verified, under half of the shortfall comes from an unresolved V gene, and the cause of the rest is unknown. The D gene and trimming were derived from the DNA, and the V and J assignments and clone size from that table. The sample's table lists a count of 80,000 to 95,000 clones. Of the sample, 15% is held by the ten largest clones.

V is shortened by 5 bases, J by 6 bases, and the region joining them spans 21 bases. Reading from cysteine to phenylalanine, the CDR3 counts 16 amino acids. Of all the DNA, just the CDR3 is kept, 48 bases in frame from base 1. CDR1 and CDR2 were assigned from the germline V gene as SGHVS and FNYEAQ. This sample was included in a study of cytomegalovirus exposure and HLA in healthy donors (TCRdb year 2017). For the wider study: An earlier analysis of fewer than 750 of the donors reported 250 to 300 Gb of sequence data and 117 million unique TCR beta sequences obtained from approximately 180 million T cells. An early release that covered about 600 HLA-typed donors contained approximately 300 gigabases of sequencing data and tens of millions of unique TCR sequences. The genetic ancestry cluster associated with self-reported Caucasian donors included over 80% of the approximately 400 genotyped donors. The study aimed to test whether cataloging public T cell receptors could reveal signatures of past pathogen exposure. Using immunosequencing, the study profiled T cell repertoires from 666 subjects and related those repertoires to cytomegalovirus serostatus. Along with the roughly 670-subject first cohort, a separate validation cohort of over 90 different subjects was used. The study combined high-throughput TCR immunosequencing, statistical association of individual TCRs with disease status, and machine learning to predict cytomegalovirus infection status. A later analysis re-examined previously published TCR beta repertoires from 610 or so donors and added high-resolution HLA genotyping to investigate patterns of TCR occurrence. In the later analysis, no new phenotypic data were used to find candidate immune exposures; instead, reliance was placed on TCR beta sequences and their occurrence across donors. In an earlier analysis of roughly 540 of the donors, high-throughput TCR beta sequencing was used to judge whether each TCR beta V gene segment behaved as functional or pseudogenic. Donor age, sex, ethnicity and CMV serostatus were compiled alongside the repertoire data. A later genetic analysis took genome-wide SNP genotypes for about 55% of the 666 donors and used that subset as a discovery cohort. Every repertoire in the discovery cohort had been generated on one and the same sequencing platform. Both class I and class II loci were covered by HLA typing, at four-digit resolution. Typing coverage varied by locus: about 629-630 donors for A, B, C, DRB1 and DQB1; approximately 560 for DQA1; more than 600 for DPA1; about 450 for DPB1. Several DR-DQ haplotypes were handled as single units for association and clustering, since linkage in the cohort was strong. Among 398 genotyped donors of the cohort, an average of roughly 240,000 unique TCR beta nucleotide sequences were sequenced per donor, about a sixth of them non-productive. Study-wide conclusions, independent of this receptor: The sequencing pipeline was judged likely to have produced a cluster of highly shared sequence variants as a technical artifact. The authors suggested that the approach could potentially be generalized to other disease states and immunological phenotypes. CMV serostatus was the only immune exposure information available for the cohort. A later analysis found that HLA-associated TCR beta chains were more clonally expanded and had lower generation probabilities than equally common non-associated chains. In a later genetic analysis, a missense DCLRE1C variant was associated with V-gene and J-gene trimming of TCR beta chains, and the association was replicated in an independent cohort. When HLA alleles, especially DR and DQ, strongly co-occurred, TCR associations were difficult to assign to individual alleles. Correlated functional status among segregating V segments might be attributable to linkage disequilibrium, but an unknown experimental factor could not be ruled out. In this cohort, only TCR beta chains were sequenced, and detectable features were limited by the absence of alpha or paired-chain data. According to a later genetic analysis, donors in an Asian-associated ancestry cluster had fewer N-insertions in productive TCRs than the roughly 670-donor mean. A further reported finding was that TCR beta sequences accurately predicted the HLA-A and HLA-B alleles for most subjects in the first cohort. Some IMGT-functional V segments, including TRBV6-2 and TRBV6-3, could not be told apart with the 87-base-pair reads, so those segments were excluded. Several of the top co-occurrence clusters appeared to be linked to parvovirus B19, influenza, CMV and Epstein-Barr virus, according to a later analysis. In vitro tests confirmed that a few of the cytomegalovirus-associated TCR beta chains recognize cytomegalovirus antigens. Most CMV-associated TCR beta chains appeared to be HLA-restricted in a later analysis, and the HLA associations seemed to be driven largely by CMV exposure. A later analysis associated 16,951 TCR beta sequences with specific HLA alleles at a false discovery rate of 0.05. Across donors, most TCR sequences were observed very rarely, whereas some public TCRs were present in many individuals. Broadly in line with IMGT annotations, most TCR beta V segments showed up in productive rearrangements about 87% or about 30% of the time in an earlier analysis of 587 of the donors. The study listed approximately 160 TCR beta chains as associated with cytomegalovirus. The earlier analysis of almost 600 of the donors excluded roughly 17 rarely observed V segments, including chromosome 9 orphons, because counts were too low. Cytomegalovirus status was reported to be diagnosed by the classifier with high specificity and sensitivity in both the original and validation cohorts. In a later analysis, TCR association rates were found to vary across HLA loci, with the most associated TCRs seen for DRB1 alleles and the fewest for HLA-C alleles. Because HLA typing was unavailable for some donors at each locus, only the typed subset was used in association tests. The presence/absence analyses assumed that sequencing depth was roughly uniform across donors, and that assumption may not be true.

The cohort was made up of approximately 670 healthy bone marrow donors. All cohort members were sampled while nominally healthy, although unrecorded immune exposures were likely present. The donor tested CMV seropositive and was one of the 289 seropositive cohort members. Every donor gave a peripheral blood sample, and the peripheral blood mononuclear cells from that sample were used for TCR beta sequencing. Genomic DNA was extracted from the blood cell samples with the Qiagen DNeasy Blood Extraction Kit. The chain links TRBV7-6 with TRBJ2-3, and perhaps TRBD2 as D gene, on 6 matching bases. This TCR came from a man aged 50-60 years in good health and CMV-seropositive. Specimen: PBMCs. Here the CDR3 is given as CASSRLGGGIGDTQYF. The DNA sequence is TGTGCCAGCAGCCGCCTGGGGGGAGGTATCGGCGATACGCAGTATTTT. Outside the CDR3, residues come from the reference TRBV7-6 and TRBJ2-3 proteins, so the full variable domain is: GAGVSQSPRYKVTKRGQDVALRCDPISGHVSLYWYRQALGQGPEFLTYFNYEAQQDKSGLPNDRFSAERPEGSISTLTIQRTEQRDSAMYRCASSRLGGGIGDTQYFGPGTRLTVL.